This TCR beta chain was obtained from a study of CD8 T cells in ankylosing spondylitis. Germline-derived CDR1 and CDR2 are SGHTA and FQGNSA. The CDR3 is 18 residues long. The V end was cut by 1 base, the J end by 4 bases, with 19 bases between. With molecular barcodes, quantitative 5'-RACE was used to make the TCR beta libraries. TCRdb independently ran MiXCR on the 5' RACE reads; one entry per CDR3 protein. The sample lists 150,000 to 200,000 distinct CDR3 sequences; roughly 10% were seen once. Many counts were recorded for this clonotype. As yet, its antigen is unknown. Regarding the study as a whole: What seemed typical of ankylosing spondylitis blood was a TCR beta motif built from roughly eight highly homologous variants. Clones that were linked to disease were CD8+ and were relatively rare in peripheral blood.

The TCR sequence derives from a female donor with ankylosing spondylitis or in good health (not recorded which). The gene calls are TRBV7-2 and TRBJ2-2; TRBD2 is a possible D gene (5 bases). The sample was blood, either unsorted or a sorted T cell fraction (not recorded which). CDR3: CASSLGELARFLTGELFF. The CDR3 DNA reads as TGTGCCAGCAGCTTAGGGGAGCTAGCACGCTTCCTCACCGGGGAGCTGTTTTTT.